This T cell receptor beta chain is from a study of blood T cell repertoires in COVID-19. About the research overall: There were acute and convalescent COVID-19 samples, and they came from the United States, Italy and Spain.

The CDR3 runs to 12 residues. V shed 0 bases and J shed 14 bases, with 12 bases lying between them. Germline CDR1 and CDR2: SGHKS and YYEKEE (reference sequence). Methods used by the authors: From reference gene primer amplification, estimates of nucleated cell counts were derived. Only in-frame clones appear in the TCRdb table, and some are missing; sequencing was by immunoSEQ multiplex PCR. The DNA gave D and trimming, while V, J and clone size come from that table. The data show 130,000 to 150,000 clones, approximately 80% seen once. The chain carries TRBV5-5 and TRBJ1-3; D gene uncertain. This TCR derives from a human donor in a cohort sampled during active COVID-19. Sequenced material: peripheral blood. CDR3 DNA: TGTGCCAGCAGCTTGGCCTCGGAGGCCTTATATTTT. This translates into CASSLASEALYF. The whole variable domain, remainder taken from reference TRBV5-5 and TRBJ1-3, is DAGVTQSPTHLIKTRGQQVTLRCSPISGHKSVSWYQQVLGQGPQFIFQYYEKEERGRGNFPDRFSARQFPNYSSELNVNALLLGDSALYLCASSLASEALYFGEGSWLTVV.